This section outlines one T cell receptor beta chain sequence together with its context. The target of this receptor is not known. Base qualities are missing; no much larger clone stands one base away. For sequencing of the TCRbeta CDR3 region, genomic DNA was extracted from the sorted cells. TCRbeta CDR3 regions were sequenced using the immunoSEQ Assay. As stored in TCRdb, this immuneACCESS dataset retains in-frame rearrangements with V and J assigned. A fraction of the clones does not appear; measured against another copy, unresolved V genes explain less than half of the discrepancy, and the remainder lacks a known reason. This sample is represented by 50,000 to 75,000 clones; over 70% of them were singletons. The ten largest clonotypes hold around 0.4% of the sample. Patients with autoimmune disease history or receiving systemic immunosuppression were excluded from the trial. Peripheral blood for TCR sequencing was collected from all dose cohorts at baseline, on cycle 4 day 1, and on cycle 7 day 1. Samples were obtained from an open-label, multicenter, first-in-human phase I dose-escalation trial of ivuxolimab. The trial enrolled adults with locally advanced or metastatic head and neck squamous cell, hepatocellular, melanoma or renal cell carcinoma. Before TCR sequencing, CD4+ T cells and CD8+ T cells from peripheral blood were sorted into separate populations.

The data originate from a study of OX40 agonist ivuxolimab in advanced cancers. As for the study more broadly: The costimulatory receptor OX40 (CD134) was targeted by ivuxolimab, a fully human IgG2 agonistic monoclonal antibody. Partial responses occurred in three dose-escalation patients, of whom one had hepatocellular carcinoma and two had cutaneous melanoma. The paper covers the monotherapy dose-escalation part of the phase I ivuxolimab trial, which included N ≈ 50 patients. Of the roughly 53 patients in dose escalation, about 20 had hepatocellular carcinoma, about 15 had melanoma, 9 had renal cell carcinoma and 9 had head and neck cancer. Patients were allowed to have had prior anti-PD-1, anti-PD-L1 or anti-CTLA-4 therapy, and approximately 41% of the dose-escalation patients had previously received checkpoint inhibitors. A male proportion of around 83% and a mean age of approximately 58 years, ranging from 23 to 79, were recorded for the dose-escalation cohort. The purpose of peripheral TCRbeta sequencing was to test whether ivuxolimab changed TCR sequence diversity and led to clonal T-cell expansion. Intravenous ivuxolimab was administered to patients every 2 weeks at six dose levels: 0.01, 0.1, 0.3, 1.5, 3 and 10 mg/kg. The full study reports these points: At doses from 0.1 to 3.0 mg/kg, clonal expansion was seen in both CD4+ and CD8+ blood T cells between baseline and week 6. Low levels of normalized T-cell clonal expansion were also seen in some patients who did not respond. Antigen specificity was not determined for the clonally expanded peripheral T cells. On average, CD8+ T cells showed more expanded clones than CD4+ T cells after ivuxolimab. Partial responders in the 0.1-3.0 mg/kg groups had among the lowest normalized peripheral clonal expansion, especially among CD8+ T cells.

The CDR3 goes from the cysteine to the phenylalanine over 14 residues. The read is trimmed to its CDR3 DNA, 42 bases read in frame from base 1. V and J are truncated by 1 base and 2 bases respectively, leaving an intervening sequence of 8 bases. Taken from the germline V gene, the CDR1 and CDR2 loops are SGHAT and FQNNGV. The material sequenced was CD4+ or CD8+ T cells sorted from blood, taken in a trial of the OX40 agonist ivuxolimab. This receptor was obtained from an adult with an advanced solid tumor such as melanoma, head and neck, liver or kidney cancer. Recombination connected TRBV11-2 to TRBJ1-2; 5 matching bases give a weak D call of TRBD1. The DNA reads TGTGCCAGCAGCTTAGGTGCAGGGAACTATGGCTACACCTTC. Its protein reads: CASSLGAGNYGYTF.